Presented here are 10 T cell receptor beta chains from one specimen sequenced in a study of T cells after yellow fever vaccination. TCRdb called the 5' RACE reads again in MiXCR, with one record for every CDR3 protein. This sample yields 40,000 to 55,000 distinct CDR3 sequences, of which more than 6.5% are seen a single time; about 24% belongs to the top ten. The specimen comprised CD8+ T cells not binding an NS4B(214-222) dextramer, sorted from PBMCs, sampled roughly 45 days after the first yellow fever vaccination. These receptors were collected from a young man who received the YFV17D yellow fever vaccine.

This clonotype was seen at least ten times. The rearrangement joins TRBV29-1 to TRBJ2-1; no definite D call. The CDR3 consists of 11 residues. Germline CDR1 and CDR2: SQVTM and ANQGSEA. Trimming pared 4 bases from V and 9 bases from J, leaving 10 bases between. The CDR3 protein is CSVAGVPEQFF. In DNA form, the CDR3 reads TGCAGCGTTGCCGGAGTCCCTGAGCAGTTCTTC.

The chain has TRBV4-1 and TRBJ1-1, with D maybe TRBD1 (6 bases). The germline V and J ends were trimmed by 3 bases and 4 bases, with 15 bases remaining between them. The length of the CDR3 is 15 residues. Germline values: CDR1 MGHRA, CDR2 YSYEKL. CDR3 sequence reads: CASSQAKGVLTEAFF. CDR3 DNA: TGCGCCAGCAGCCAGGCAAAGGGGGTTCTCACTGAAGCTTTCTTT.

This chain uses TRBV19 with TRBJ2-7; 9 bases align to TRBD1. The germline gives CDR1 LNHDA, CDR2 SQIVND (reference sequence). Germline trimming cut 5 bases from V and 5 bases from J; bases unmatched to any gene: 7. The CDR3 extends over 14 amino acids. The CDR3 region has the DNA TGTGCCAGTAGTGTCGGACAGGGGTTGGACGAGCAGTACTTC. This gives the protein CASSVGQGLDEQYF. The whole variable domain, remainder taken from reference TRBV19 and TRBJ2-7, is DGGITQSPKYLFRKEGQNVTLSCEQNLNHDAMYWYRQDPGQGLRLIYYSQIVNDFQKGDIAEGYSVSREKKESFPLTVTSAQKNPTAFYLCASSVGQGLDEQYFGPGTRLTVT.

V gene TRBV29-1 combines with J gene TRBJ1-3; 8 bases agree with TRBD1. V lost 6 bases to trimming and J lost 4 bases; unmatched junction nucleotides: 11. The germline V gene has CDR1 SQVTM and CDR2 ANQGSEA. CDR3 size: 15 residues. CDR3 in amino acids: CSVALGQGSGNTIYF. The CDR3 bases are TGCAGCGTCGCCTTAGGACAGGGTTCGGGAAACACCATATATTTT.

This clonotype came up a few times. V usage is TRBV19 and J usage is TRBJ2-3; 9 bases are a match to TRBD2. The germline CDR1 and CDR2 sequences are LNHDA and SQIVND (reference sequence). This CDR3 contains 18 residues. V was pared by 0 bases and J by 2 bases, with 9 bases of the junction left unmatched. The CDR3 sequence is CASSIEIKRGATTDTQYF. The DNA for the CDR3 is TGTGCCAGTAGTATAGAAATTAAGCGGGGGGCCACCACAGATACGCAGTATTTT. Together with reference TRBV19 and TRBJ2-3, the CDR3 gives the full variable domain: DGGITQSPKYLFRKEGQNVTLSCEQNLNHDAMYWYRQDPGQGLRLIYYSQIVNDFQKGDIAEGYSVSREKKESFPLTVTSAQKNPTAFYLCASSIEIKRGATTDTQYFGPGTRLTVL.

This clonotype showed up many times. The CDR3 DNA is TGTGCCAGTAGTATAGATACCGGGACAGGGAACACTGAAGCTTTCTTT. This sequence encodes CASSIDTGTGNTEAFF. This sequence joins TRBV19 and TRBJ1-1; 8 positions match TRBD1. The CDR3 has 16 residues. V lost 0 bases to trimming and J lost 1 base; unmatched junction nucleotides: 4. CDR1 is LNHDA and CDR2 is SQIVND in the germline V gene (reference sequence).

This rearrangement joins TRBV5-6 to TRBJ2-1, with 7 bases fitting TRBD2. Germline V gives CDR1 SGHDT, CDR2 YYEEEE. Trimming at V came to 4 bases and at J to 6 bases, leaving 7 bases not matched to a gene. CDR3 length: 14 amino acids. The CDR3 is CASSPFGGGNEQFF. For the CDR3, the DNA is TGTGCCAGCAGCCCCTTTGGGGGGGGCAATGAGCAGTTCTTC.

V usage is TRBV2 and J usage is TRBJ2-1; the D gene is possibly TRBD2 (7 bases). Trimming removed 2 bases at V and 7 bases at J, with 12 bases between. Per germline, CDR1 SNHLY and CDR2 FYNNEI. There are 14 residues in the CDR3. CDR3 sequence: CASSESGGLNEQFF. CDR3 bases: TGTGCCAGCAGTGAATCCGGGGGGCTGAATGAGCAGTTCTTC. Filled out from reference TRBV2 and TRBJ2-1, the complete variable domain reads EPEVTQTPSHQVTQMGQEVILRCVPISNHLYFYWYRQILGQKVEFLVSFYNNEISEKSEIFDDQFSVERPDGSNFTLKIRSTKLEDSAMYFCASSESGGLNEQFFGPGTRLTVL.

J is TRBJ2-5 and V is TRBV2, with TRBD1 matching over 8 bases. Germline V CDR1 and CDR2: SNHLY, FYNNEI. With 5 bases clipped from V and 5 bases from J, the junction kept 13 bases outside the gene matches. The CDR3 runs 16 residues. CDR3 DNA sequence: TGTGCCAGCAGTCTCCGCGGAGACAGGGGCGAGGAGACCCAGTACTTC. This sequence encodes CASSLRGDRGEETQYF. The whole variable domain, remainder taken from reference TRBV2 and TRBJ2-5, is EPEVTQTPSHQVTQMGQEVILRCVPISNHLYFYWYRQILGQKVEFLVSFYNNEISEKSEIFDDQFSVERPDGSNFTLKIRSTKLEDSAMYFCASSLRGDRGEETQYFGPGTRLLVL.

This clonotype has a handful of counts. V usage is TRBV4-3 and J usage is TRBJ2-1, with TRBD2 identical over 7 bases. Per germline, CDR1 LGHNA and CDR2 YSLEER. The CDR3 runs to 14 residues. The J segment lost 6 bases and the V segment lost 1 base, leaving 3 bases of the junction unmatched. In DNA form, the CDR3 reads TGCGCCAGCAGCCAAGGGGGGGGTATCAATGAGCAGTTCTTC. As protein: CASSQGGGINEQFF.